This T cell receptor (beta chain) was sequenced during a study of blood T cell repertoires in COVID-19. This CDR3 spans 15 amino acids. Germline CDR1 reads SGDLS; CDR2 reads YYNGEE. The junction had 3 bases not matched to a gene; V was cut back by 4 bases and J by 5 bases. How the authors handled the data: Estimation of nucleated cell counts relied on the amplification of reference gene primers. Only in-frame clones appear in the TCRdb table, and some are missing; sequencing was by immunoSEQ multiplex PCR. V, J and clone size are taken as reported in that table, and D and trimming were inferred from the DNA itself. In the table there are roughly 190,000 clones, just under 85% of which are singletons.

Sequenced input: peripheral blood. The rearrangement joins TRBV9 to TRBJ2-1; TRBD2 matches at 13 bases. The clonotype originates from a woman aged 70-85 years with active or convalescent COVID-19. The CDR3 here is CASSQGLAGDNEQFF. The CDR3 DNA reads TGTGCCAGCAGCCAAGGACTAGCGGGGGACAATGAGCAGTTCTTC.